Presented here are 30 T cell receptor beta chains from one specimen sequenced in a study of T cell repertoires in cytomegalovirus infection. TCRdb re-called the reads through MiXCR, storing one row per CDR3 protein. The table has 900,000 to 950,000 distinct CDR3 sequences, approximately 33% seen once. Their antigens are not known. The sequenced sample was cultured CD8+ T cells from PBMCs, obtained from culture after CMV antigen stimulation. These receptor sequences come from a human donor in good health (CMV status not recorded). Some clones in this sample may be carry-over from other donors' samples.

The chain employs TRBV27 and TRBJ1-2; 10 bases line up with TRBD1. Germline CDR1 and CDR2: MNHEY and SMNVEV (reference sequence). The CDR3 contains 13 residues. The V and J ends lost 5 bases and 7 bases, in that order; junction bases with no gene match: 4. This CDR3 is CASSDDRGLGYTF. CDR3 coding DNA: TGTGCCAGCAGTGACGACAGGGGGCTTGGCTACACCTTC.

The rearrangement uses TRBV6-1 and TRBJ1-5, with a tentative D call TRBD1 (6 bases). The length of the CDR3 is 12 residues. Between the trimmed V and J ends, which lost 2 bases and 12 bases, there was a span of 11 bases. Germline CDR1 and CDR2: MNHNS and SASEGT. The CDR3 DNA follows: TGTGCCAGCAGTGAATGGGACATCCACCAGCATTTT. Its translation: CASSEWDIHQHF.

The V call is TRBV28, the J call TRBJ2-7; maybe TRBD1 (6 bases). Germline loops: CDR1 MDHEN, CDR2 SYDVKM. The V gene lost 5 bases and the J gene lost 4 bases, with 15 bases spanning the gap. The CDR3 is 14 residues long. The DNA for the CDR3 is TGTGCCAGCAGTCCACTTCCTAGGGGGTACGAGCAGTACGTC. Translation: CASSPLPRGYEQYV.

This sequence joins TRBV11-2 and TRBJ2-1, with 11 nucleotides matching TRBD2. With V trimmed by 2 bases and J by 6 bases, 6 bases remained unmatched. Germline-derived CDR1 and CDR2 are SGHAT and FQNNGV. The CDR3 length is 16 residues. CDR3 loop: CASSLTSLAGANEQFF. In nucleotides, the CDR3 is TGTGCCAGCAGCTTAACATCACTAGCGGGGGCCAATGAGCAGTTCTTC.

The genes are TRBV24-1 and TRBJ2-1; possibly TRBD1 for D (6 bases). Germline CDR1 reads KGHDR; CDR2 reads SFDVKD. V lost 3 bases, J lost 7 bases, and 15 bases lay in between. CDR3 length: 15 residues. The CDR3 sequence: CATSDRQDNWNEQFF. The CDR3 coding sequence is TGTGCCACCAGTGATCGACAGGACAATTGGAATGAGCAGTTCTTC.

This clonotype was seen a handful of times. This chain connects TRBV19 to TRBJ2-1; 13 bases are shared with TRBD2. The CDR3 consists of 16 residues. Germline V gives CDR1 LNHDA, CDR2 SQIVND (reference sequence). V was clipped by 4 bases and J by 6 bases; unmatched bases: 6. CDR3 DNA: TGTGCCAGTAGTAGGTCACTAGCGGGGGGGCGCAATGAGCAGTTCTTC. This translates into CASSRSLAGGRNEQFF.

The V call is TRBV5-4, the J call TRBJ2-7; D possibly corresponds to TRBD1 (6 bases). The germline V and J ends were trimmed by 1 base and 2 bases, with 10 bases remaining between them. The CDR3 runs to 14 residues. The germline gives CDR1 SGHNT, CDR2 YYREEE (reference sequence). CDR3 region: CASSLWDKTYEQYF. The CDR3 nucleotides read TGTGCCAGCAGCTTGTGGGACAAGACCTACGAGCAGTACTTC.

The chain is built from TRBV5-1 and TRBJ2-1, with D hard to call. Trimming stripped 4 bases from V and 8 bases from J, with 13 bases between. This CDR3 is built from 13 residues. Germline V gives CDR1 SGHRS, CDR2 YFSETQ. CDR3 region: CASSLTRSHEQFF. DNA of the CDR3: TGCGCCAGCAGCCTCACAAGGTCCCATGAGCAGTTCTTC.

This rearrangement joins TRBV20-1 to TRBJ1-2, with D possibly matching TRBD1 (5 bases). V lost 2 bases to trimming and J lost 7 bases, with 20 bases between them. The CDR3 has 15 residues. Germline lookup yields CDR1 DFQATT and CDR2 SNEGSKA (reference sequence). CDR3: CSARRGDGAWSGYTF. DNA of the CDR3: TGCAGTGCTAGAAGAGGGGACGGGGCCTGGAGTGGCTACACCTTC.

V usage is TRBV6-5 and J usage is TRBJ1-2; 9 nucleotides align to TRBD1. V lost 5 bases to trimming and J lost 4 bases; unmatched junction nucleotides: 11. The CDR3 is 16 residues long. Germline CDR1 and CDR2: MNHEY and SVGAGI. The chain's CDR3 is CASSPGQGRPLYGYTF. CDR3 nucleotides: TGTGCCAGCAGTCCGGGACAGGGACGGCCTCTCTATGGCTACACCTTC.

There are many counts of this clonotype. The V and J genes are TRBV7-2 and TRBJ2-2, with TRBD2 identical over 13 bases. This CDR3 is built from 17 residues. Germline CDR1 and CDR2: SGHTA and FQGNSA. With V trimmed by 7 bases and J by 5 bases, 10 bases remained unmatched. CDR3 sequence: CASTPRLAGGPTGELFF. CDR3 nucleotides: TGTGCCAGCACTCCCAGACTAGCGGGGGGCCCGACCGGGGAGCTGTTTTTT.

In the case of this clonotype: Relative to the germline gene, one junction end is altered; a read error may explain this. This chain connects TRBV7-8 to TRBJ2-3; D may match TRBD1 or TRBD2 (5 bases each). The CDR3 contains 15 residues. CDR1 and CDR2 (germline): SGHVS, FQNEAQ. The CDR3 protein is CVSSRPHLGADTQYF. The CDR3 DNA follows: TGTGTCAGCAGCCGACCTCACCTCGGGGCCGATACGCAGTATTTT.

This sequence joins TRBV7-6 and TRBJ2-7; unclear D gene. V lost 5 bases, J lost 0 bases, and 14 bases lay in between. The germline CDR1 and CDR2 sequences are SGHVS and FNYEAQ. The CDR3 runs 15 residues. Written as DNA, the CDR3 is TGTGCCAGCAGCCCTGGGCCTCGGAGCTCCTACGAGCAGTACTTC. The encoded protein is CASSPGPRSSYEQYF.

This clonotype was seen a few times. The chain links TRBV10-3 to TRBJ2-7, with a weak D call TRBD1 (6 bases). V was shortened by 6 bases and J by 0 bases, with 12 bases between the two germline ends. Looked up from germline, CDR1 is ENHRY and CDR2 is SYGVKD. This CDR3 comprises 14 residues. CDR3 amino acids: CAIRTGVSSYEQYF. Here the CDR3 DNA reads TGTGCCATCAGGACAGGAGTGAGCTCCTACGAGCAGTACTTC.

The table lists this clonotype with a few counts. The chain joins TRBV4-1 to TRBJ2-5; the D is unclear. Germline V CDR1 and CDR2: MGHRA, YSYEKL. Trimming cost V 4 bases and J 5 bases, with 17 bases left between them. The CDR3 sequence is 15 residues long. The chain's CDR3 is CASSRSAPPSETQYF. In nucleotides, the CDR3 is TGCGCCAGCAGCCGCTCTGCCCCTCCCAGCGAGACCCAGTACTTC.

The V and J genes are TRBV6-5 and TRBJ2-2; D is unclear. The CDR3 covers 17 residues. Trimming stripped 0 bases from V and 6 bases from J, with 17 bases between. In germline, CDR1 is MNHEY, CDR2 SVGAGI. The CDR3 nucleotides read TGTGCCAGCAGTTACTCGTTTGAGTCGGGTGGGGCCGGGGAGCTGTTTTTT. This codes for CASSYSFESGGAGELFF.

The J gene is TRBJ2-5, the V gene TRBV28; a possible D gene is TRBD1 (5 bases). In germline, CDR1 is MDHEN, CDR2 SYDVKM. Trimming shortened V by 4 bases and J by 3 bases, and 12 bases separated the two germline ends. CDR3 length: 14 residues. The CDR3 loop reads CASSSVGPKETQYF. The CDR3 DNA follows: TGTGCCAGCAGTTCCGTGGGGCCCAAAGAGACCCAGTACTTC.

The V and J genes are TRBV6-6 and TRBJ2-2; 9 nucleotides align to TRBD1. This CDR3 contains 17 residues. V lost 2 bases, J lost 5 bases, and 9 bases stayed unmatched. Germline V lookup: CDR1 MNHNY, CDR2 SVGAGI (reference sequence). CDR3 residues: CASSYIPGQGWTGELFF. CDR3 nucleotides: TGTGCCAGCAGTTACATACCGGGACAGGGTTGGACCGGGGAGCTGTTTTTT.

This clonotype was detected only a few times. In DNA, the CDR3 is TGCAGTGCTAGTGGGGGACAGGGAGGCACTGAAGCTTTCTTT. Its protein product is CSASGGQGGTEAFF. The chain combines TRBV20-1 with TRBJ1-1; 9 bases line up with TRBD1. Looked up from germline, CDR1 is DFQATT and CDR2 is SNEGSKA (reference sequence). The CDR3 is 14 amino acids. After removal of 3 bases from V and 4 bases from J, the junction contained 6 bases not matched to a gene.

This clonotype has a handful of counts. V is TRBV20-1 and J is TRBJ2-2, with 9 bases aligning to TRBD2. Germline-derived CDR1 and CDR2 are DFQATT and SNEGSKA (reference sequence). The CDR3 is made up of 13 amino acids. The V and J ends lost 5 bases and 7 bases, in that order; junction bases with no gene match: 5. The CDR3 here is CSAVASGVGELFF. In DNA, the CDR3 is TGCAGTGCTGTCGCTAGCGGGGTCGGGGAGCTGTTTTTT.

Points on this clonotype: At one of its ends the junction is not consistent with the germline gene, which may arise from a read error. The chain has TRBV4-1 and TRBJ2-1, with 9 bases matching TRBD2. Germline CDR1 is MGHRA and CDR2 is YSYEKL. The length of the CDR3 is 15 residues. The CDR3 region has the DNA TGCGTCAGCAGCCTCGGACTAGCGACCTTCAATGAGCAGTTCTTC. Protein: CVSSLGLATFNEQFF.

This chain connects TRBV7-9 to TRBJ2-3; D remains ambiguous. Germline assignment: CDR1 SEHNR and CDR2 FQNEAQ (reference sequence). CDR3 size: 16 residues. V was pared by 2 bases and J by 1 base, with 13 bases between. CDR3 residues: CASSLYVFSRTDTQYF. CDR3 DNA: TGTGCCAGCAGCTTATACGTCTTTAGCCGCACAGATACGCAGTATTTT. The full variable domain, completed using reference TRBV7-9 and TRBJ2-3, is DTGVSQNPRHKITKRGQNVTFRCDPISEHNRLYWYRQTLGQGPEFLTYFQNEAQLEKSRLLSDRFSAERPKGSFSTLEIQRTEQGDSAMYLCASSLYVFSRTDTQYFGPGTRLTVL.

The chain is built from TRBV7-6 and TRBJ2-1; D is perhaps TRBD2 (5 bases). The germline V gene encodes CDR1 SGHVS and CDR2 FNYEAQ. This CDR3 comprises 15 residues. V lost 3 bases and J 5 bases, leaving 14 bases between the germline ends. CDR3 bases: TGTGCCAGCAGCTTCCCGGGGAGAGAGGACAATGAGCAGTTCTTC. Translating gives CASSFPGREDNEQFF.

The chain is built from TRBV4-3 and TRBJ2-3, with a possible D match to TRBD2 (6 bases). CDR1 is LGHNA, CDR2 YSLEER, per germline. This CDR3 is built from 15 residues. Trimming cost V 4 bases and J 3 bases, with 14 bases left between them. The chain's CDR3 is CASSLRASETDTQYF. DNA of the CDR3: TGCGCCAGCAGCCTTCGAGCTAGCGAGACAGATACGCAGTATTTT.

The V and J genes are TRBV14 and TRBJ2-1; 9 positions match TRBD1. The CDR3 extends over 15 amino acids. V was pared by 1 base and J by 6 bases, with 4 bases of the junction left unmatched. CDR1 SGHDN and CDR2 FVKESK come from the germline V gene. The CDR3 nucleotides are TGTGCCAGCAGCCAAGGACAGGGGGTTTTCAATGAGCAGTTCTTC. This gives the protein CASSQGQGVFNEQFF.

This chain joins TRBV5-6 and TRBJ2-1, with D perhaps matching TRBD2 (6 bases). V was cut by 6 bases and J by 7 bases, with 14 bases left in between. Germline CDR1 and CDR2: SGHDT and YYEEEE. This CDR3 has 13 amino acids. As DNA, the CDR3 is TGTGCCAGCACCATGGGAGGCGATAATGAGCAGTTCTTC. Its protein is CASTMGGDNEQFF.

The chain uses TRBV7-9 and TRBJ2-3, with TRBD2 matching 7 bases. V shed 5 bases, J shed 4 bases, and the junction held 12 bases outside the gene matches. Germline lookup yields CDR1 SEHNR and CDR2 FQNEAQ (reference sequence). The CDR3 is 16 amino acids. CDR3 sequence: CASSPAAERGADTQYF. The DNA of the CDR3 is TGTGCCAGCAGCCCCGCCGCGGAGCGGGGAGCAGATACGCAGTATTTT. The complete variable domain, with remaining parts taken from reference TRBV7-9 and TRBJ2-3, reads DTGVSQNPRHKITKRGQNVTFRCDPISEHNRLYWYRQTLGQGPEFLTYFQNEAQLEKSRLLSDRFSAERPKGSFSTLEIQRTEQGDSAMYLCASSPAAERGADTQYFGPGTRLTVL.

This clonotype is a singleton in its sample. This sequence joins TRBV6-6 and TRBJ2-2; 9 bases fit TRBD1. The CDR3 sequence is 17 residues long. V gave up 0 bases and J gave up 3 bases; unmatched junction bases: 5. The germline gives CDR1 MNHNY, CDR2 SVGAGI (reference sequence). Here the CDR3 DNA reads TGTGCCAGCAGTTACTCAATACAGGGGGCGGACACCGGGGAGCTGTTTTTT. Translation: CASSYSIQGADTGELFF.

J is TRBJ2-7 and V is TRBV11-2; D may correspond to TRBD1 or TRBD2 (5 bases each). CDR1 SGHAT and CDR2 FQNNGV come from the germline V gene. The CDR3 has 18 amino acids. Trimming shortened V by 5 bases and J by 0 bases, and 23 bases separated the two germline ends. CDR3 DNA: TGTGCCAGCAGCCTAGGCAGGGCCAACGGGGACCCCTCCTACGAGCAGTACGTC. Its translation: CASSLGRANGDPSYEQYV.

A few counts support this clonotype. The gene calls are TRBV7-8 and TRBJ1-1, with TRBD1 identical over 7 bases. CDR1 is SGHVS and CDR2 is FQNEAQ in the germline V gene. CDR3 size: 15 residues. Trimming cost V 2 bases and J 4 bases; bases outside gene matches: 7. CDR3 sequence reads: CASSLSRGRGTEAFF. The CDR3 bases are TGTGCCAGCAGCTTATCTAGGGGGCGCGGCACTGAAGCTTTCTTT.